This TCR beta chain was sequenced in a study of metastatic and nonmetastatic thyroid tumors. On the study more broadly: Repertoires from malignant and benign thyroid patients were compared across blood and tumor or nodule tissue.

In this sample, this clone is medium-sized. As yet, its antigen is unknown. Study processing details: Clinicopathological groups supplied CDR3 differences that were used to build a distant-metastasis classifier for papillary thyroid cancer. TCRdb re-analyzed the PCR reads through MiXCR. These V and J calls derive from TCRdb rather than the authors' analysis. The table records about 7,000 clones, 39% of them present only once. The study's findings and limits: Reports indicated that malignant thyroid tumors showed significantly higher TCR beta diversity than benign nodules did, in blood and tumor.

Looked up from germline, CDR1 is SEHNR and CDR2 is FQNEAQ (reference sequence). This CDR3 comprises 15 residues. V lost 1 base and J lost 1, with 11 bases in between. Nobody among the patients had been given any treatment before thyroid surgery. The sequenced sample consisted of tumor tissue. This TCR derives from a female donor with papillary thyroid cancer or a benign thyroid nodule (not recorded which). Some clones in this sample may be carry-over from other donors' samples. The rearrangement joins TRBV7-9 to TRBJ2-7, with D unclear. CDR3 sequence (DNA): TGTGCCAGCAGCTTAGGGCCACCCCCTTCCTACGAGCAGTACTTC. Encoded protein: CASSLGPPPSYEQYF.